These T cell receptor beta chains were read from a single sample in a study of glioma-infiltrating T cells. TCRdb re-analysed the multiplex PCR reads in MiXCR, keeping a single row per CDR3 protein. The data show 150,000 to 200,000 distinct CDR3 sequences, approximately 40% seen once. Input material: glioma tissue, nonneoplastic brain tissue, or PBMCs (not recorded which). The source of these receptors is a human donor with low-grade glioma or glioblastoma, undergoing nonglioma brain surgery, or in good health (not recorded which). Both conserved end residues are part of each CDR3. D genes are given only for firm matches. Rows give clone size only sometimes, using once, few, many, or a class for an expanded clone.

>TRBV18|NA|NA|TRBJ2-7
CASSPRTAYEQYF
TGTGCCAGCTCACCCCGGACAGCCTACGAGCAGTACTTC
>TRBV4-1|many|TRBD2|TRBJ2-1
CASSRTSGRSSYNEQFF
TGCGCCAGCAGCAGGACTAGCGGGAGGAGCTCCTACAATGAGCAGTTCTTC
>TRBV3-1|NA|NA|TRBJ1-1
CASSQGVKTEAFF
TGTGCCAGCAGCCAAGGTGTGAAAACTGAAGCTTTCTTT
>TRBV11-2|NA|NA|TRBJ2-2
CASSRKSSYNTGELFF
TGTGCCAGCAGCAGAAAGTCTTCATATAACACCGGGGAGCTGTTTTTT
>TRBV2|few|TRBD1|TRBJ2-5
CASSGARGLETQYF
TGTGCCAGCAGTGGTGCCAGGGGGCTGGAGACCCAGTACTTC
>TRBV28|many|TRBD1|TRBJ1-2
CASISRDREGYTF
TGTGCCAGCATTAGCCGGGACAGAGAAGGCTACACCTTC
>TRBV29-1|NA|NA|TRBJ2-7
CSAGDVLGEQYF
TGCAGCGCAGGGGATGTTTTGGGGGAGCAGTACTTC
>TRBV27|many|NA|TRBJ2-2
CASSSSTGELFF
TGTGCCAGCAGTTCAAGCACCGGGGAGCTGTTTTTT
>TRBV6-2/TRBV6-3|NA|NA|TRBJ2-3
CASSLRGASVYTDTQYF
TGTGCCAGCAGTTTGCGAGGAGCTAGCGTTTACACAGATACGCAGTATTTT
>TRBV27|many|NA|TRBJ2-1
CASSFGSGNEQFF
TGTGCCAGCAGTTTCGGATCGGGGAATGAGCAGTTCTTC
>TRBV19|NA|NA|TRBJ1-1
CASSIDPVGPEAFF
TGTGCCAGTAGTATAGATCCCGTCGGACCCGAAGCTTTCTTT
>TRBV5-1|NA|NA|TRBJ2-6
CASREEVSGANVLTF
TGCGCCAGCAGAGAAGAGGTCTCTGGGGCCAACGTCCTGACTTTC